A single sample gave rise to the 22 T cell receptor beta chains below, sequenced in a study of molecular identifiers for immune sequencing clone quantification. TCRdb re-analysed the PCR reads in MiXCR, keeping a single row per CDR3 protein. The table lists some 590,000 distinct CDR3 sequences, around 25% of them singletons, with about 0.84% in the top ten. Sample: naive CD8+ T cells from blood, with Jurkat cell RNA spiked in. The subset was: FACS-sorted CD8+CD4-CCR7+CD45RA+ naive T cells. The origin of the receptors is a human donor in good health. Some libraries in this study had Jurkat cell RNA spiked in.

This clonotype was found a few times. The chain recombines TRBV12-3 or TRBV12-4 with TRBJ1-2; D remains ambiguous. V lost 4 bases and J 3 bases, leaving 9 bases between the germline ends. CDR3 size: 13 residues. The CDR3 loop reads CASSSAEHYGYTF. The CDR3 bases are TGTGCCAGCAGTTCGGCAGAACACTATGGCTACACCTTC.

The J gene is TRBJ2-7, the V gene TRBV27; D might be TRBD1 or TRBD2, each matching 5 bases. V lost 5 bases, J lost 2 bases, and 10 bases lay in between. Germline CDR1 MNHEY, CDR2 SMNVEV (reference sequence). The CDR3 is made up of 13 amino acids. The CDR3 nucleotides read TGTGCCAGCAGTAACCGAGGGGCCTACGAGCAGTACTTC. It codes for CASSNRGAYEQYF.

This clonotype was recorded a few times. The chain recombines TRBV13 with TRBJ2-3; 7 positions match TRBD1. The germline gives CDR1 PRHDT, CDR2 FYEKMQ (reference sequence). This CDR3 spans 15 amino acids. The V gene end was trimmed by 4 bases and the J gene end by 4 bases; junction bases not matched to a gene: 8. CDR3 loop: CASSSGTAQADTQYF. The CDR3 DNA sequence: TGTGCCAGCAGCTCGGGGACAGCGCAGGCAGATACGCAGTATTTT.

A few counts support this clonotype. V gene TRBV6-2 or TRBV6-3 combines with J gene TRBJ2-7, with 7 nucleotides matching TRBD1. CDR1 MNHEY and CDR2 SVGEGT come from the germline V gene. CDR3 length equals 16 residues. With V trimmed by 6 bases and J by 2 bases, 13 bases remained unmatched. CDR3 sequence: CASSSPGQYQTYEQYF. CDR3 coding DNA: TGTGCCAGCAGCTCACCGGGACAGTACCAAACCTACGAGCAGTACTTC.

Details on this clonotype: Without the conserved terminal phenylalanine or tryptophan, this CDR3 likely stems from a read error. V gene TRBV7-9 combines with J gene TRBJ1-1; D not certain. Germline lookup yields CDR1 SEHNR and CDR2 FQNEAQ (reference sequence). The CDR3 totals 16 residues. The CDR3 protein is CANSLGERTLNTEAFI. CDR3 sequence (DNA): TGTGCCAACAGCTTGGGTGAAAGAACACTGAACACTGAAGCTTTCATT.

Comment on this clonotype: This may stem from a read error, because a much larger clone lies one nucleotide away. The chain combines TRBV23-1 with TRBJ2-7; either TRBD1 or TRBD2 may supply D (5 bases each). TRBV23-1 is marked as an open reading frame, function uncertain. This CDR3 region has 16 residues. V was clipped by 10 bases and J by 3 bases, with 25 bases between them. CDR3 sequence reads: CAISQDPAGTHYEQYF. Written as DNA, the CDR3 is TGCGCCATCAGCCAAGATCCCGCAGGGACCCACTACGAGCAGTACTTC.

About this clonotype itself: Germline is not matched at one junction end, which may reflect a read error. The CDR3 region is CASSVDPGQEPQYF. The CDR3 DNA is TGTGCCAGCAGCGTAGATCCGGGCCAAGAGCCCCAGTACTTC. This chain links TRBV11-2 with TRBJ2-5; no clear D gene. CDR1 and CDR2 from the germline V gene are SGHAT and FQNNGV. The CDR3 has 14 amino acids.

The chain uses TRBV6-2 or TRBV6-3 and TRBJ1-2; 7 bases match TRBD1. V trimming: 6 bases; J trimming: 4 bases; junction bases outside the gene matches: 11. This CDR3 is 15 amino acids long. Germline CDR1 is MNHEY and CDR2 is SVGEGT. Written as DNA, the CDR3 is TGTGCCAGCAGAACTGGGACAGCTCCCACCTATGGCTACACCTTC. This gives the protein CASRTGTAPTYGYTF.

This clonotype was seen a few times. V usage is TRBV6-5 and J usage is TRBJ1-3; D possibly corresponds to TRBD1 (6 bases). Trimming pared 9 bases from V and 4 bases from J, leaving 10 bases between. The CDR3 is 12 residues long. In germline, CDR1 is MNHEY, CDR2 SVGAGI. The CDR3 spells CASTGSGNTIYF. The CDR3 DNA is TGTGCCAGTACAGGGTCCGGAAACACCATATATTTT.

The chain couples TRBV7-8 to TRBJ2-1; TRBD1 matches at 8 bases. CDR1 and CDR2 from the germline V gene are SGHVS and FQNEAQ. Trimming took 4 bases from V and 3 from J; bases not matched to a gene: 5. The CDR3 runs 15 residues. The CDR3 DNA sequence: TGTGCCAGCAGCTCAGGACAGGGAGACTACAATGAGCAGTTCTTC. Its translation is CASSSGQGDYNEQFF.

The V gene is TRBV7-2, the J gene TRBJ2-5, with 8 nucleotides matching TRBD1. This CDR3 has 14 amino acids. The junction had 5 bases not matched to a gene; V was cut back by 4 bases and J by 4 bases. The germline V gene encodes CDR1 SGHTA and CDR2 FQGNSA. The CDR3 loop reads CASSSTRGRETQYF. The CDR3 region has the DNA TGTGCCAGCAGCTCAACCAGGGGGCGAGAGACCCAGTACTTC.

V usage is TRBV3-1 and J usage is TRBJ1-2, with D uncertain. Trimming removed 3 bases from V and 5 bases from J, with 13 bases in between. The CDR3 runs to 14 residues. In germline, CDR1 is LGHDT, CDR2 YNNKEL (reference sequence). The CDR3 is CASSHPLREYGYTF. The CDR3, as DNA: TGTGCCAGCAGCCATCCCCTCAGAGAATATGGCTACACCTTC. Variable domain in full (rest from reference TRBV3-1 and TRBJ1-2): DTAVSQTPKYLVTQMGNDKSIKCEQNLGHDTMYWYKQDSKKFLKIMFSYNNKELIINETVPNRFSPKSPDKAHLNLHINSLELGDSAVYFCASSHPLREYGYTFGSGTRLTVV.

This clonotype was seen more than once but under ten times. V usage is TRBV20-1 and J usage is TRBJ2-7; D unclear. The CDR3 sequence is 12 residues long. The V end was cut by 3 bases, the J end by 3 bases, with 9 bases between. The germline V gene encodes CDR1 DFQATT and CDR2 SNEGSKA (reference sequence). The CDR3 DNA sequence: TGCAGTGCTAGCGACCGAATCTACGAGCAGTACTTC. Amino acids: CSASDRIYEQYF.

This clonotype has just a few counts. This sequence joins TRBV7-9 and TRBJ1-3; 8 nucleotides agree with TRBD1. Trimming removed 9 bases from V and 8 bases from J; junction bases left unmatched: 12. Germline V gene sequence: CDR1 SEHNR, CDR2 FQNEAQ (reference sequence). The CDR3 extends over 14 amino acids. The CDR3 sequence: CASTDRADLDTIYF. DNA of the CDR3: TGTGCCAGTACGGACAGGGCAGATTTGGACACCATATATTTT.

Comments on this clonotype: A read error may explain this, as a much larger clone is one base away. The CDR3 does not end in the conserved phenylalanine or tryptophan, so this is likely a read error. The chain recombines TRBV6-5 with TRBJ2-5, with TRBD2 matching 8 bases. The CDR3 runs 15 residues. Germline V gene lookup returns CDR1 MNHEY and CDR2 SVGAGI. Losses at the gene ends were 0 bases for V and 4 bases for J; bases not matched to a gene: 4. CDR3 in DNA: TGTGCCAGCAGTTACTCTGCGGGGGGAAGAGAGACCCAGTACTCC. Amino acid sequence: CASSYSAGGRETQYS.

This clonotype has more than one count but fewer than ten. The junction departs from germline at one end; a sequencing error may be responsible. This chain joins TRBV11-2 and TRBJ2-5; D is undetermined. Germline CDR1 reads SGHAT; CDR2 reads FQNNGV. The CDR3 is 14 amino acids. DNA of the CDR3: TGTGCCAGCAGCTTAGAGTACTACCAGGAGACCCAGTACTTC. Its translation is CASSLEYYQETQYF.

To note about this clonotype: With a much larger clone just one base away, this may be a read error. The V and J genes are TRBV10-3 and TRBJ2-7; D gene uncertain. The last part of the DNA fits TRBJ2-1 better; the J call may be wrong. There are 12 residues in the CDR3. The germline V gene has CDR1 ENHRY and CDR2 SYGVKD. In DNA, the CDR3 is TGTGCCATCAGTAGAGATGGGAACGAGCAGTTCTTC. Amino acids: CAISRDGNEQFF.

This clonotype was seen a few times. The J gene is TRBJ2-1, the V gene TRBV7-9; D not certain. The V and J ends lost 5 bases and 6 bases respectively, with 5 bases between them. The CDR3 has 11 amino acids. CDR1 and CDR2 from the germline V gene are SEHNR and FQNEAQ (reference sequence). The CDR3 DNA sequence: TGTGCCAGCAGCCCAATCAATGAGCAGTTCTTC. Its protein is CASSPINEQFF.

As for this clonotype: The junction departs from the called germline gene at one end, perhaps through a read error. The DNA for the CDR3 is TGCGCCAGCAGCCCTCAGGTGGGGGAGGCGTCCTACGGGCAGTACTTC. Translated, it gives CASSPQVGEASYGQYF. V gene TRBV5-1 combines with J gene TRBJ2-7; the D gene is possibly TRBD2 (6 bases). Germline V lookup: CDR1 SGHRS, CDR2 YFSETQ. This CDR3 contains 16 residues.

This clonotype was seen only once. It may be a read error: a sequence one base away is much more abundant. V is TRBV29-1 and J is TRBJ2-7, with D uncertain. V gave up 4 bases and J gave up 4 bases, with 20 bases separating them. CDR3 size: 15 residues. Germline CDR1 and CDR2: SQVTM and ANQGSEA. This CDR3 is CSVVPRPPRGYEQYF. CDR3 DNA: TGCAGCGTTGTCCCACGACCCCCGCGAGGTTACGAGCAGTACTTC.

This clonotype has only a few counts. This chain uses TRBV11-1 with TRBJ2-7; possibly TRBD2 for D (5 bases). Germline values: CDR1 SGHAT, CDR2 FQDESV (reference sequence). The CDR3 is 15 amino acids. The V end was cut by 5 bases, the J end by 0 bases, with 14 bases between. The CDR3 loop is CASSASGLVSYEQYF. In DNA, the CDR3 is TGTGCCAGCAGCGCGTCAGGACTTGTCTCCTACGAGCAGTACTTC.

This clonotype was counted many times. The chain combines TRBV14 with TRBJ2-7; 7 bases map to TRBD1. Per the germline V gene, CDR1 is SGHDN and CDR2 is FVKESK. J lost 0 bases, V lost 2 bases, and 10 bases had no gene match. The length of the CDR3 is 17 residues. Written as DNA, the CDR3 is TGTGCCAGCAGCCAAATCGGGACAGAGCGACTCTCCTACGAGCAGTACTTC. It translates to CASSQIGTERLSYEQYF.